The clone carrying this TCR beta chain was seen just once. V lost 3 bases and J 1 base, leaving 9 bases between the germline ends. Germline CDR1 and CDR2: LNHDA and SQIVND (reference sequence). The CDR3 is 14 residues long. The method was immunoSEQ multiplex PCR; TCRdb's version includes in-frame clones alone and lacks a portion of them. The data contain 150,000 to 200,000 clones, roughly 91% of them seen just once; the ten biggest clones take up 3.5% to 5%. The data originate from a study of blood T cell repertoires in COVID-19. Study in general: Samples came from the United States, Italy and Spain, spanning acute and convalescent COVID-19.

The rearrangement joins TRBV19 to TRBJ1-1; TRBD1 is a possible D gene (6 bases). This sequence was found in a woman between 45 and 65 years old with acute or convalescent COVID-19. Sample: peripheral blood. The CDR3 spells CASSIGQSNTEAFF. The CDR3 DNA follows: TGTGCCAGTAGTATCGGACAGTCGAACACTGAAGCTTTCTTT. Filled out from reference TRBV19 and TRBJ1-1, the complete variable domain reads DGGITQSPKYLFRKEGQNVTLSCEQNLNHDAMYWYRQDPGQGLRLIYYSQIVNDFQKGDIAEGYSVSREKKESFPLTVTSAQKNPTAFYLCASSIGQSNTEAFFGQGTRLTVV.